This record looks at one TCR beta chain sequence and its context. The antigen remains undetermined. All of the isolated RNA was reverse transcribed, so expressed TCRB transcripts were sequenced. Clones were sequenced by immunoSEQ multiplex PCR, and TCRdb holds only the in-frame ones, with some missing. Of over 300,000 clones in the sample, approximately 9.9% were seen once. This specimen belongs to a study of beta chain features in type 1 diabetes. General study points: Insertions at VDJ junctions were less frequent in type 1 diabetes patients. These patients also deleted more nucleotides at the same junctions. It was not settled here whether HLA type affects TCRB rearrangement. Shortening that was moderate but significant affected the TCRB CDR3s of Type 1 diabetes patients in all four CD4+ subsets.

The TCR originated in a young man with type 1 diabetes. Sequenced: central memory CD4+ T cells from blood.

CDR3: CASTNGNGELFF. CDR3 DNA sequence: TGTGCCAGCACTAATGGGAATGGGGAGCTGTTTTTT. The V and J genes are TRBV28 and TRBJ2-2; no definite D call. V lost 7 bases to trimming and J lost 8 bases, with 11 bases between them. Per germline, CDR1 MDHEN and CDR2 SYDVKM. The CDR3 is 12 residues long.